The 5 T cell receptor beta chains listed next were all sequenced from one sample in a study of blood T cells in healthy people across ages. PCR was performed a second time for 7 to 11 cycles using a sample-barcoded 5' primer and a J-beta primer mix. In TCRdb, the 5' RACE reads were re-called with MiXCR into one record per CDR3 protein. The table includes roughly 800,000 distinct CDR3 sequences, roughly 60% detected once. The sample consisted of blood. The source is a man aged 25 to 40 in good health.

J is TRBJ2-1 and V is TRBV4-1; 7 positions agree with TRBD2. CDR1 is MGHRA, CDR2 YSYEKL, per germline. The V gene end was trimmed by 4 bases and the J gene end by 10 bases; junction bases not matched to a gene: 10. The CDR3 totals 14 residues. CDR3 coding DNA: TGCGCCAGCAGCCTGGGGGGGTACGTTATGGAGCAGTTCTTC. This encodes CASSLGGYVMEQFF.

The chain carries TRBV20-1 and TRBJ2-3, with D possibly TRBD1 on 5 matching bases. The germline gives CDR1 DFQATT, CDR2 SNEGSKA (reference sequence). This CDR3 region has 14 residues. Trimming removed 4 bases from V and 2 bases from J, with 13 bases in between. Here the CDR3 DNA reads TGCAGTGCTAACCCAGGGATGAACACAGATACGCAGTATTTT. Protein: CSANPGMNTDTQYF.

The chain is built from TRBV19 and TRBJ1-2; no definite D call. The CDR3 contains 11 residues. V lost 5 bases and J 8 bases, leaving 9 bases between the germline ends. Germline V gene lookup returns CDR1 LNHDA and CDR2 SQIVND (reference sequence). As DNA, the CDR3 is TGTGCCAGTAGTGATTCGAAAGGCTACACCTTC. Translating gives CASSDSKGYTF. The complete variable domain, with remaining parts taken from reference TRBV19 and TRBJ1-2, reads DGGITQSPKYLFRKEGQNVTLSCEQNLNHDAMYWYRQDPGQGLRLIYYSQIVNDFQKGDIAEGYSVSREKKESFPLTVTSAQKNPTAFYLCASSDSKGYTFGSGTRLTVV.

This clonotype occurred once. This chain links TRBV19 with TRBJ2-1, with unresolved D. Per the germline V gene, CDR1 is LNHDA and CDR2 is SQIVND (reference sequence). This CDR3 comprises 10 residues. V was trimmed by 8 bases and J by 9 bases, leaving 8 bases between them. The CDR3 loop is CASGWGEQFF. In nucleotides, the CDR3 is TGTGCCAGTGGATGGGGTGAGCAGTTCTTC.

As DNA, the CDR3 is TGTGCCAGCAGCCAAGATATTCGGGGAACTGTATGGGATACGCAGTATTTT. Encoded protein: CASSQDIRGTVWDTQYF. This chain links TRBV3-1 with TRBJ2-3; D possibly corresponds to TRBD2 (5 bases). Germline-derived CDR1 and CDR2 are LGHDT and YNNKEL (reference sequence). V shed 0 bases and J shed 6 bases, with 19 bases lying between them. This CDR3 contains 17 residues.